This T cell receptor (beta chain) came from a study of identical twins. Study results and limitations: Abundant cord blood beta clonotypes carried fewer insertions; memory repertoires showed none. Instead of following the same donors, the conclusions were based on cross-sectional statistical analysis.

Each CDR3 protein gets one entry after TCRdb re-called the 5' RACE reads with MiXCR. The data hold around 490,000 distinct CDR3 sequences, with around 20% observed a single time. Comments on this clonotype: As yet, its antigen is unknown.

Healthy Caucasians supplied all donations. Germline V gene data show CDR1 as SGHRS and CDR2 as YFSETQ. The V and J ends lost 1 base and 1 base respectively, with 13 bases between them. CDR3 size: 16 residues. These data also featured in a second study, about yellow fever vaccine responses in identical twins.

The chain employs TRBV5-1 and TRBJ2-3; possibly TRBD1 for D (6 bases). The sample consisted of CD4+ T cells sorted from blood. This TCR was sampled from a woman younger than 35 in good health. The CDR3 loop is CASSLMAGVGTDTQYF. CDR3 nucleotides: TGCGCCAGCAGCTTGATGGCAGGGGTAGGCACAGATACGCAGTATTTT. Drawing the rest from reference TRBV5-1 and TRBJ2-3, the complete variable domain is KAGVTQTPRYLIKTRGQQVTLSCSPISGHRSVSWYQQTPGQGLQFLFEYFSETQRNKGNFPGRFSGRQFSNSRSEMNVSTLELGDSALYLCASSLMAGVGTDTQYFGPGTRLTVL.